The 22 T cell receptor beta chains listed next were all sequenced from one sample in a study of blood T cell repertoires in COVID-19. The method was immunoSEQ multiplex PCR; TCRdb's version includes in-frame clones alone and lacks a portion of them. This sample has around 88,000 clones, with 90% found just once. Sequenced sample: peripheral blood. Source of these receptors: a man aged 55 to 70 with acute or convalescent COVID-19.

The V call is TRBV29-1, the J call TRBJ2-5; D may be TRBD2 (7 bases). There are 13 residues in the CDR3. V gave up 4 bases and J gave up 3 bases, with 12 bases separating them. The germline V gene has CDR1 SQVTM and CDR2 ANQGSEA. The CDR3 DNA reads as TGCAGCGTTGGACTAGCAGGGGAAGAGACCCAGTACTTC. It translates to CSVGLAGEETQYF. Full variable domain (missing parts from reference TRBV29-1 and TRBJ2-5): SAVISQKPSRDICQRGTSLTIQCQVDSQVTMMFWYRQQPGQSLTLIATANQGSEATYESGFVIDKFPISRPNLTFSTLTVSNMSPEDSSIYLCSVGLAGEETQYFGPGTRLLVL.

The chain has TRBV19 and TRBJ2-1, with TRBD1 matching 7 bases. Germline trimming cut 1 base from V and 7 bases from J; bases unmatched to any gene: 4. Germline V gene lookup returns CDR1 LNHDA and CDR2 SQIVND (reference sequence). The CDR3 sequence is 14 residues long. In DNA form, the CDR3 reads TGTGCCAGTAGTATAGGGCAGGGGGTTAATGAGCAGTTCTTC. This translates into CASSIGQGVNEQFF. Full variable domain (missing parts from reference TRBV19 and TRBJ2-1): DGGITQSPKYLFRKEGQNVTLSCEQNLNHDAMYWYRQDPGQGLRLIYYSQIVNDFQKGDIAEGYSVSREKKESFPLTVTSAQKNPTAFYLCASSIGQGVNEQFFGPGTRLTVL.

The chain recombines TRBV18 with TRBJ2-2; tentative D call: TRBD1 (5 bases). This CDR3 comprises 14 residues. CDR1 is KGHSH, CDR2 LQKENI, per germline. Trimming stripped 8 bases from V and 1 base from J, with 11 bases between. The CDR3 DNA is TGTGCCAGCCCGCAGGGAAGGAACACCGGGGAGCTGTTTTTT. As protein: CASPQGRNTGELFF.

The CDR3 here is CASSAKDRSEAFF. CDR3 coding DNA: TGTGCCAGCAGCGCAAAGGACAGATCGGAAGCTTTCTTT. The V call is TRBV5-4, the J call TRBJ1-1; D is perhaps TRBD1 (6 bases). V lost 4 bases and J lost 8, with 15 bases in between. The CDR3 is made up of 13 amino acids. The V gene's germline CDR1 is SGHNT and CDR2 YYREEE (reference sequence).

The chain has TRBV28 and TRBJ1-6, with TRBD1 matching 7 bases. This CDR3 contains 15 residues. Germline CDR1 and CDR2: MDHEN and SYDVKM. V was clipped by 4 bases and J by 6 bases; unmatched bases: 6. The CDR3, as DNA: TGTGCCAGCAGTTCGCAGGGGGAGGTTAATTCACCCCTCCACTTT. Its protein is CASSSQGEVNSPLHF.

This clone was seen just once. This chain connects TRBV13 to TRBJ2-7, with TRBD2 as a possible D gene (6 bases). Germline V gene data show CDR1 as PRHDT and CDR2 as FYEKMQ (reference sequence). The CDR3 has 15 amino acids. Trimming pared 8 bases from V and 1 base from J, leaving 18 bases between. CDR3: CASAKQRLGSYEQYF. Here the CDR3 DNA reads TGTGCCAGCGCCAAACAGAGACTAGGGTCCTACGAGCAGTACTTC.

J is TRBJ2-5 and V is TRBV30; D might be TRBD1 (5 bases). V lost 5 bases and J 2 bases, leaving 6 bases between the germline ends. Germline V gene data show CDR1 as GTSNPN and CDR2 as SVGIG (reference sequence). This CDR3 spans 11 amino acids. The CDR3 DNA reads as TGTGCCTGGGGGGCTCAAGAGACCCAGTACTTC. Translating gives CAWGAQETQYF.

V gene TRBV27 combines with J gene TRBJ2-2, with TRBD2 matching 12 bases. Germline V gene data show CDR1 as MNHEY and CDR2 as SMNVEV (reference sequence). Trimming at V came to 8 bases and at J to 5 bases, leaving 12 bases not matched to a gene. The CDR3 is 17 amino acids. CDR3 bases: TGTGCCAGCGGGACAGGCCTAGCGGGAGGGAGGACCGGGGAGCTGTTTTTT. It translates to CASGTGLAGGRTGELFF.

This rearrangement joins TRBV7-2 to TRBJ1-6; 7 bases align to TRBD1. Germline lookup yields CDR1 SGHTA and CDR2 FQGNSA. Trimming cost V 5 bases and J 10 bases; bases outside gene matches: 8. This CDR3 spans 14 amino acids. CDR3 coding DNA: TGTGCCAGCAGCCCCCTTCAGGGGGAGTCACCCCTCCACTTT. It is translated as CASSPLQGESPLHF.

V is TRBV6-4 and J is TRBJ2-2, with TRBD1 matching over 8 bases. The V gene's germline CDR1 is MRHNA and CDR2 SNTAGT. V lost 0 bases, J lost 1 base, and 25 bases stayed unmatched. This CDR3 region has 24 residues. CDR3 region: CASSDSSPLSYRGFRLKNTGELFF. The CDR3 DNA reads as TGTGCCAGCAGTGACTCGAGCCCGCTGTCCTACAGGGGGTTTAGGCTAAAGAACACCGGGGAGCTGTTTTTT.

The V gene is TRBV2, the J gene TRBJ2-5; TRBD2 aligns across 11 bases. V lost 6 bases, J lost 3 bases, and 3 bases stayed unmatched. This CDR3 is 14 amino acids long. Germline loops: CDR1 SNHLY, CDR2 FYNNEI. The CDR3: CASRGGLAEETQYF. Written as DNA, the CDR3 is TGTGCCAGCAGGGGGGGACTAGCGGAAGAGACCCAGTACTTC.

The V call is TRBV6-5, the J call TRBJ2-3; 11 nucleotides align to TRBD2. The V segment lost 2 bases and the J segment 4 bases; nucleotides outside the gene matches: 5. This CDR3 spans 16 amino acids. CDR1 and CDR2 from the germline V gene are MNHEY and SVGAGI. CDR3 amino acids: CASSYAVAGGADTQYF. The CDR3 DNA sequence: TGTGCCAGCAGTTACGCCGTAGCGGGAGGGGCAGATACGCAGTATTTT.

This rearrangement joins TRBV7-9 to TRBJ2-3; tentative D call: TRBD1 (5 bases). The V end lost 6 bases, the J end lost 1 base, and 8 bases lay between the germline ends. The germline V gene has CDR1 SEHNR and CDR2 FQNEAQ (reference sequence). The CDR3 covers 13 residues. This CDR3 is CASRGQGTDTQYF. Here the CDR3 DNA reads TGTGCCAGCAGGGGGCAAGGCACAGATACGCAGTATTTT.

V is TRBV20-1 and J is TRBJ2-7; D gene ambiguous. V was pared by 6 bases and J by 4 bases, with 10 bases between. CDR1 is DFQATT and CDR2 is SNEGSKA in the germline V gene (reference sequence). There are 11 residues in the CDR3. The CDR3 DNA follows: TGCAGTGCCCGAAAACAGTACGAGCAGTACTTC. Protein sequence: CSARKQYEQYF.

This chain connects TRBV20-1 to TRBJ2-1; TRBD2 matches 10 bases. This CDR3 comprises 15 residues. The V and J ends lost 3 bases and 8 bases, in that order; junction bases with no gene match: 10. Germline CDR1 DFQATT, CDR2 SNEGSKA (reference sequence). CDR3 DNA sequence: TGCAGTGCTAGTTCTAGCGGGAGTAGCCTCGATGAGCAGTTCTTC. It encodes CSASSSGSSLDEQFF.

The table lists this clone with a count of one. This chain uses TRBV20-1 with TRBJ2-1; TRBD2 agrees at 7 bases. The ends lost 3 bases at V and 6 bases at J; junction bases unmatched: 8. The CDR3 has 14 amino acids. Looked up from germline, CDR1 is DFQATT and CDR2 is SNEGSKA (reference sequence). The CDR3 region is CSASRQGGANEQFF. For the CDR3, the DNA is TGCAGTGCTAGTCGGCAGGGAGGGGCCAATGAGCAGTTCTTC.

V is TRBV9 and J is TRBJ2-1; the match to TRBD2 covers 13 bases. Trimming removed 3 bases from V and 10 bases from J; junction bases left unmatched: 16. Germline-derived CDR1 and CDR2 are SGDLS and YYNGEE. The CDR3 extends over 18 amino acids. The DNA for the CDR3 is TGTGCCAGCAGCGGGACGAGGGGGGGACTAGCGGGGCTCAGCGAGCAGTTCTTC. Protein sequence: CASSGTRGGLAGLSEQFF. Full variable domain (outside the CDR3, taken from reference TRBV9 and TRBJ2-1): DSGVTQTPKHLITATGQRVTLRCSPRSGDLSVYWYQQSLDQGLQFLIQYYNGEERAKGNILERFSAQQFPDLHSELNLSSLELGDSALYFCASSGTRGGLAGLSEQFFGPGTRLTVL.

V gene TRBV28 combines with J gene TRBJ2-4, with D possibly TRBD2 on 6 matching bases. The germline V gene encodes CDR1 MDHEN and CDR2 SYDVKM. The CDR3 length is 16 residues. Between the trimmed V and J ends, which lost 5 bases and 1 base, there was a span of 15 bases. The CDR3 bases are TGTGCCAGCAGTCCTTTAGCGGAAGGGGCCAAAAACATTCAGTACTTC. Amino acids: CASSPLAEGAKNIQYF.

This clone has more than one count but fewer than ten. Other DNA sequences in the sample encode the same CDR3. This sequence joins TRBV19 and TRBJ1-1, with D uncertain. V dropped 3 bases and J dropped 0 bases, with 5 bases sitting between them. Germline V lookup: CDR1 LNHDA, CDR2 SQIVND (reference sequence). The CDR3 runs to 13 residues. CDR3 loop: CASSISVNTEAFF. As DNA, the CDR3 is TGTGCCAGTAGTATTTCGGTGAACACTGAAGCTTTCTTT.

This rearrangement joins TRBV27 to TRBJ2-3; no clear D. V lost 5 bases and J lost 4, with 13 bases in between. This CDR3 is 14 amino acids long. Germline CDR1 and CDR2: MNHEY and SMNVEV (reference sequence). The chain's CDR3 is CASSPWISPDTQYF. For the CDR3, the DNA is TGTGCCAGCAGTCCGTGGATTAGCCCAGATACGCAGTATTTT.

The V call is TRBV3-1 (or the pseudogene TRBV3-2), the J call TRBJ1-1; D gene ambiguous. The length of the CDR3 is 13 residues. Trimming removed 1 base from V and 8 bases from J, with 11 bases in between. CDR1 and CDR2 from the germline V gene are LGHDT and YNNKEL (reference sequence). CDR3 residues: CASSQGSQGEAFF. The CDR3 bases are TGTGCCAGCAGCCAAGGGAGCCAAGGAGAAGCTTTCTTT.

The rearrangement joins TRBV10-1 to TRBJ2-1; 10 positions agree with TRBD2. Germline CDR1 is WNHNN and CDR2 is SYGVQD (reference sequence). The CDR3 has 15 residues. J gave up 6 bases and V 5 bases, and 7 bases lay outside the gene matches. This CDR3 reads CASSITSGTFNEQFF. CDR3 sequence (DNA): TGCGCCAGCAGTATCACTAGCGGGACCTTCAATGAGCAGTTCTTC.